Sequencing of this TCR beta chain was carried out in a study of T cell responses to AZD1222 COVID-19 vaccine. Findings and caveats of the study: The breadth and depth of Spike-specific TCRs increased once two AZD1222 doses had been given. Just a handful of AZD1222 recipients were seropositive at baseline.

As regards this clone: Its target is not known.

The assay was immunoSEQ multiplex PCR, and TCRdb's table has in-frame clones only and misses some. The sample carries about 92,000 clones, roughly 88% recorded once. There are 11 residues in the CDR3. V was cut by 3 bases and J by 15 bases, with 12 bases left in between. Germline loops: CDR1 MNHNS, CDR2 SASEGT. V is TRBV6-1 and J is TRBJ2-1; either TRBD1 or TRBD2 may supply D (5 bases each). The receptor was isolated from an adult in good health. The specimen was peripheral blood, collected on day 0 of AZD1222 vaccination. The CDR3 is CASSEWGRGFF. In DNA, the CDR3 is TGTGCCAGCAGTGAGTGGGGACGAGGGTTCTTC.